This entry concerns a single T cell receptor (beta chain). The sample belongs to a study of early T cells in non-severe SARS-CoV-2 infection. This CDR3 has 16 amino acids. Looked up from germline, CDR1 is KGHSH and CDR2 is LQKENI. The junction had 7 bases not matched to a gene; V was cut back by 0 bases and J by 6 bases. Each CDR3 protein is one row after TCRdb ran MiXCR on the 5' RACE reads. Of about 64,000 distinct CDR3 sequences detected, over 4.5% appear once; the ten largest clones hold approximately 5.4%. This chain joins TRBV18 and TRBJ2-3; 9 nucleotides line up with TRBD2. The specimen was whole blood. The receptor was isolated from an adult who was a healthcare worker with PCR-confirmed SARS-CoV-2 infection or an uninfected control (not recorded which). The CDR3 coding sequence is TGTGCCAGCTCACCACCTACGCGGGGGGGGCAGGATACGCAGTATTTT. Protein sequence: CASSPPTRGGQDTQYF.